The clone carrying this TCR beta chain was seen ten or more times. Its matching antigen is unknown. The entry originates in a study of T cell repertoires in cytomegalovirus infection. Study-wide background: Selected CMV epitopes included recently identified HLA-C-restricted ones as well as well-studied HLA-B-restricted ones.

TCRdb itself ran the reads through MiXCR, one entry per CDR3 protein. The sample consists of 650,000 to 850,000 distinct CDR3 sequences, 29% of them appearing once. CDR3 size: 15 residues. V dropped 2 bases and J dropped 3; count of bases not matched to a gene: 4. CDR1 is SGHVS and CDR2 is FQNEAQ in the germline V gene. The chain combines TRBV7-8 with TRBJ2-1; 7 bases line up with TRBD2. The source of this sequence is a human donor in good health (CMV status not recorded). Some clones in this sample may be carry-over from other donors' samples. This sample comprised cultured CD8+ T cells from PBMCs, obtained from culture after CMV antigen stimulation. CDR3 nucleotides: TGTGCCAGCAGCTTAAGGGCTAGCGGCTACAATGAGCAGTTCTTC. It yields the protein CASSLRASGYNEQFF.